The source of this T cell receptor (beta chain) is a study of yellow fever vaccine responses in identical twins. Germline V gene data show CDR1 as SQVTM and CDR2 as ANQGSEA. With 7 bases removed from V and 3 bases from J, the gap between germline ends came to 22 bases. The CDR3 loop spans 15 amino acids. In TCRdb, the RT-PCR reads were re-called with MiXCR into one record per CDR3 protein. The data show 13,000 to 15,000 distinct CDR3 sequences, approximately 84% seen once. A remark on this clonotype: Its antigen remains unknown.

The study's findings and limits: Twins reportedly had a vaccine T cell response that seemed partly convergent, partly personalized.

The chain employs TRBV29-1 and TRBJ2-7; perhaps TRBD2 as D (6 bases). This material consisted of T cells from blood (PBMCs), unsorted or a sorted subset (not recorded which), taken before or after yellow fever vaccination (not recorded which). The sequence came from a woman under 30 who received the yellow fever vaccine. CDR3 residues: CSAGAPLGGDYEQYF. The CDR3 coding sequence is TGCAGCGCCGGGGCCCCACTAGGCGGGGACTACGAGCAGTACTTC.